Detailed here is one TCR beta chain. The antigen is not known. The data originate from a study of shared clonotypes between healthy human individuals. General study results and limits: Sampling covered blood only; tissue repertoires likely differ. Memory subsets generally showed lower estimated richness than naive subsets.

The CDR3 spans 11 residues. Trimming left V 1 base short and J 5 bases short, with 4 bases between. Germline lookup yields CDR1 SGHRS and CDR2 YFSETQ. The repertoire was sequenced with immunoSEQ multiplex PCR; TCRdb's copy has only in-frame clones and lacks some. This table holds 2 million to 2.5 million clones, less than 95% found once. Naivety among CD8 cells was defined by CD45RO negativity and positive CCR7 selection, thereby excluding terminally differentiated effector memory CD45RA+ cells. The material sequenced was naive CD8+ T cells sorted from blood. J is TRBJ2-7 and V is TRBV5-1, with unresolved D. The origin of this receptor is a man between 18 and 29 years old in good health. The CDR3 sequence is CASSLLHEQYF. The CDR3 DNA is TGCGCCAGCAGCTTGCTCCACGAGCAGTACTTC.